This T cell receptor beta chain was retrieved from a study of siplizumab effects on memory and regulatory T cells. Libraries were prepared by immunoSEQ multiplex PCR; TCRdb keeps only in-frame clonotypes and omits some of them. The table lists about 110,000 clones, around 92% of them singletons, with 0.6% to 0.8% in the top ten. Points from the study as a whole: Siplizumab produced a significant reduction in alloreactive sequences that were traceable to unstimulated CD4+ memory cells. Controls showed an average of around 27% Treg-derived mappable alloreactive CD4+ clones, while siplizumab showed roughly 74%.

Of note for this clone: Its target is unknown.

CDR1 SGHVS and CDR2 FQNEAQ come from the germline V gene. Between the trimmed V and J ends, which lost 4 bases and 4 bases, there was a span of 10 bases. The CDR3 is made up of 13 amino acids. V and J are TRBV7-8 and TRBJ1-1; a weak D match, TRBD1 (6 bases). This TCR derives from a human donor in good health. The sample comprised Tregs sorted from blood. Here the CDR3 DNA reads TGTGCCAGCAGCTCCAGGGGCCCCACTGAAGCTTTCTTT. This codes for CASSSRGPTEAFF.